The 32 T cell receptor beta chains presented below share a single source sample, sequenced in a study of T cells in localized non-small cell lung cancer. Using immunoSEQ multiplex PCR, the repertoire was profiled, and TCRdb retains in-frame clones only, with some absent. Counted here are roughly 18,000 clones, about 83% occurring once; the ten biggest clones make up roughly 25%. This specimen consisted of peripheral blood, obtained before any cancer treatment. These receptors all stem from a female donor at least 60 years old with stage I lung adenocarcinoma.

V usage is TRBV5-4 and J usage is TRBJ1-2, with 7 bases aligning to TRBD1. J lost 5 bases, V lost 0 bases, and 4 bases had no gene match. Germline V gene data show CDR1 as SGHNT and CDR2 as YYREEE (reference sequence). The CDR3 is made up of 14 amino acids. CDR3 coding DNA: TGTGCCAGCAGCTTGGTTGGGACAGAGTATGGCTACACCTTC. This codes for CASSLVGTEYGYTF.

The chain uses TRBV6-6 and TRBJ1-1; no clear D. V lost 2 bases, J lost 0 bases, and 7 bases lay in between. The CDR3 contains 14 residues. Germline V CDR1 and CDR2: MNHNY, SVGAGI (reference sequence). The CDR3 region has the DNA TGTGCCAGCAGTTACGGTCCTGTGAACACTGAAGCTTTCTTT. Protein sequence: CASSYGPVNTEAFF.

The DNA of the CDR3 is TGTGCCAGCAGCCAAGGGCTAGCTGGGTACGAGCAGTACTTC. Encoded protein: CASSQGLAGYEQYF. V and J are TRBV14 and TRBJ2-7; D is possibly TRBD2 (5 bases). The CDR3 extends over 14 amino acids. The V end was cut by 1 base, the J end by 4 bases, with 11 bases between. Germline-derived CDR1 and CDR2 are SGHDN and FVKESK. Using reference TRBV14 and TRBJ2-7 for the parts outside the CDR3, the full variable domain is EAGVTQFPSHSVIEKGQTVTLRCDPISGHDNLYWYRRVMGKEIKFLLHFVKESKQDESGMPNNRFLAERTGGTYSTLKVQPAELEDSGVYFCASSQGLAGYEQYFGPGTRLTVT.

The chain combines TRBV12-5 with TRBJ2-5; D is perhaps TRBD2 (6 bases). The CDR3 totals 17 residues. V was cut by 6 bases and J by 5 bases, with 25 bases left in between. CDR1 is LGHNT and CDR2 is FRNRAP in the germline V gene. The CDR3 region has the DNA TGTGCTAGTGGATCGGGAGTAGGGGCAGGTCTATCGGAGACCCAGTACTTC. The encoded protein is CASGSGVGAGLSETQYF.

This chain joins TRBV5-1 and TRBJ2-7; TRBD2 matches 16 bases. CDR1 and CDR2 from the germline V gene are SGHRS and YFSETQ. The length of the CDR3 is 18 residues. The V gene end was trimmed by 4 bases and the J gene end by 1 base; junction bases not matched to a gene: 8. The CDR3 nucleotides are TGCGCCAGCAGCCCTCCCGGGACTAGCGGGGGGGGGTCCTACGAGCAGTACTTC. This codes for CASSPPGTSGGGSYEQYF.

The chain recombines TRBV5-4 with TRBJ1-4; 7 nucleotides align to TRBD1. Germline loops: CDR1 SGHNT, CDR2 YYREEE (reference sequence). V shed 4 bases and J 8 bases; nucleotides not matched to a gene: 5. This CDR3 region has 13 residues. CDR3 in amino acids: CASSGGGGEKLFF. The DNA of the CDR3 is TGTGCCAGCAGCGGAGGAGGGGGCGAAAAACTGTTTTTT.

This clone showed up just a few times. This sequence joins TRBV6-5 and TRBJ1-2; a weak D match, TRBD1 (5 bases). Deletions cut 5 bases from V and 3 bases from J, with 10 bases between. Germline-derived CDR1 and CDR2 are MNHEY and SVGAGI. CDR3 length: 13 amino acids. CDR3 nucleotide sequence: TGTGCCAGCAGTGTAGGGGTTTACTATGGCTACACCTTC. Protein: CASSVGVYYGYTF.

V is TRBV7-9 and J is TRBJ2-1; TRBD1 matches at 7 bases. The CDR3 is made up of 14 amino acids. J gave up 1 base and V 4 bases, and 1 base lay outside the gene matches. The germline CDR1 and CDR2 sequences are SEHNR and FQNEAQ (reference sequence). The CDR3 sequence: CASSSGQSYNEQFF. The DNA of the CDR3 is TGTGCCAGCAGCTCGGGACAGTCCTACAATGAGCAGTTCTTC.

The V gene is TRBV7-9, the J gene TRBJ1-2, with a tentative D call TRBD1 (6 bases). CDR3 length: 12 residues. The germline gives CDR1 SEHNR, CDR2 FQNEAQ (reference sequence). The V end was cut by 4 bases, the J end by 4 bases, with 7 bases between. The CDR3: CASSSQGYGYTF. CDR3 bases: TGTGCCAGCAGCTCACAGGGCTATGGCTACACCTTC.

This clone occurred a few times. The chain combines TRBV27 with TRBJ1-2, with D possibly matching TRBD1 (5 bases). Germline V gene lookup returns CDR1 MNHEY and CDR2 SMNVEV (reference sequence). The ends were cut back, 6 bases at V and 8 bases at J, with 13 bases in the middle. The CDR3 runs 12 residues. CDR3 coding DNA: TGTGCCAGCAGCTCCTACGGGGGGGGCTACACCTTC. The encoded protein is CASSSYGGGYTF.

The rearrangement joins TRBV25-1 to TRBJ1-6, with 7 positions matching TRBD1. The CDR3 has 16 amino acids. Trimming took 5 bases from V and 5 from J; bases not matched to a gene: 9. The germline CDR1 and CDR2 sequences are MGHDK and SYGVNS. CDR3 in amino acids: CASSPTTGLDNSPLHF. The CDR3 nucleotides read TGTGCCAGCAGTCCCACGACAGGGTTGGATAATTCACCCCTCCACTTT.

This clone was picked up a small number of times. This chain links TRBV13 with TRBJ1-2; D is unclear. V was cut by 0 bases and J by 5 bases, with 13 bases left in between. The CDR3 contains 15 residues. Germline V lookup: CDR1 PRHDT, CDR2 FYEKMQ (reference sequence). CDR3 sequence (DNA): TGTGCCAGCAGCTTAGGCAACGGAGTTAAATATGGCTACACCTTC. As protein: CASSLGNGVKYGYTF.

The chain links TRBV9 to TRBJ2-3, with D maybe TRBD2 (5 bases). Trimming left V 3 bases short and J 12 bases short, with 14 bases between. The germline CDR1 and CDR2 sequences are SGDLS and YYNGEE. This CDR3 region has 12 residues. CDR3 loop: CASSGDYFQQYF. The CDR3, as DNA: TGTGCCAGCAGCGGTGACTACTTCCAACAGTATTTT.

The V call is TRBV7-9, the J call TRBJ2-7; D gene unclear. Trimming shortened V by 5 bases and J by 0 bases, and 8 bases separated the two germline ends. Germline V CDR1 and CDR2: SEHNR, FQNEAQ (reference sequence). The CDR3 is 13 residues long. The CDR3 DNA is TGTGCCAGCAGCCCCCTTAGCTCCTACGAGCAGTACTTC. Residues: CASSPLSSYEQYF.

The rearrangement joins TRBV5-4 to TRBJ2-7; perhaps TRBD1 as D (6 bases). Germline loops: CDR1 SGHNT, CDR2 YYREEE (reference sequence). Trimming stripped 2 bases from V and 5 bases from J, with 14 bases between. There are 14 residues in the CDR3. The CDR3, as DNA: TGTGCCAGCAGCTTCGGGACACGGATTAACGAGCAGTACTTC. Translated, it gives CASSFGTRINEQYF.

The gene calls are TRBV18 and TRBJ2-5; D gene uncertain. This CDR3 has 14 amino acids. Germline-derived CDR1 and CDR2 are KGHSH and LQKENI. V gave up 3 bases and J gave up 0 bases, with 8 bases separating them. The CDR3 sequence is CASSPSLYQETQYF. CDR3 nucleotide sequence: TGTGCCAGCTCACCCTCACTGTACCAAGAGACCCAGTACTTC.

V and J are TRBV7-9 and TRBJ2-6; no definite D call. There are 17 residues in the CDR3. V was shortened by 6 bases and J by 0 bases, with 15 bases between the two germline ends. Germline V gives CDR1 SEHNR, CDR2 FQNEAQ (reference sequence). CDR3 loop: CASRPPFRSSGANVLTF. The CDR3 DNA reads TGTGCCAGCAGGCCACCCTTTAGAAGCTCTGGGGCCAACGTCCTGACTTTC.

This chain links TRBV7-2 with TRBJ2-3, with no clear D. Trimming took 5 bases from V and 2 from J, leaving 5 bases between them. The CDR3 sequence is 12 residues long. From germline, CDR1 is SGHTA and CDR2 FQGNSA. In DNA form, the CDR3 reads TGTGCCAGCAGCCCCTACACAGATACGCAGTATTTT. Translating it yields CASSPYTDTQYF. The full variable domain, in which reference TRBV7-2 and TRBJ2-3 provide the parts outside the CDR3, is GAGVSQSPSNKVTEKGKDVELRCDPISGHTALYWYRQSLGQGLEFLIYFQGNSAPDKSGLPSDRFSAERTGGSVSTLTIQRTQQEDSAVYLCASSPYTDTQYFGPGTRLTVL.

The chain couples TRBV4-3 to TRBJ1-3; TRBD1 is a possible D gene (6 bases). CDR1 is LGHNA and CDR2 is YSLEER in the germline V gene. This CDR3 is 15 amino acids long. V was trimmed by 4 bases and J by 1 base, leaving 11 bases between them. CDR3 nucleotides: TGCGCCAGCAGCCCGGAACAGGGTTCTGGAAACACCATATATTTT. It yields the protein CASSPEQGSGNTIYF.

This chain joins TRBV7-2 and TRBJ1-1; 8 nucleotides align to TRBD1. CDR3 length: 14 amino acids. The junction had 5 bases not matched to a gene; V was cut back by 4 bases and J by 4 bases. Germline V lookup: CDR1 SGHTA, CDR2 FQGNSA. DNA for the CDR3: TGTGCCAGCAGCTACAGGGGGGCGAGCACTGAAGCTTTCTTT. Its translation: CASSYRGASTEAFF.

The rearrangement links TRBV6-9 to TRBJ2-4; D perhaps matches TRBD1 (5 bases). The CDR3 has 15 amino acids. The germline CDR1 and CDR2 sequences are MNHGY and SVAAGI. With 0 bases removed from V and 2 bases from J, the gap between germline ends came to 8 bases. The CDR3 spells CASSYSRGSKNIQYF. The DNA of the CDR3 is TGTGCCAGCAGTTATTCAAGGGGCTCCAAAAACATTCAGTACTTC.

J is TRBJ2-2 and V is TRBV27, with 10 bases aligning to TRBD1. V dropped 2 bases and J dropped 3; count of bases not matched to a gene: 6. Germline V gene lookup returns CDR1 MNHEY and CDR2 SMNVEV (reference sequence). The CDR3 length is 17 residues. CDR3 sequence (DNA): TGTGCCAGCAGTTTACCCCCGGGACAGGGGTACACCGGGGAGCTGTTTTTT. Its protein product is CASSLPPGQGYTGELFF.

The gene calls are TRBV4-1 and TRBJ2-7; TRBD1 aligns across 8 bases. The CDR3 totals 16 residues. V shed 4 bases, J shed 2 bases, and the junction held 10 bases outside the gene matches. In germline, CDR1 is MGHRA, CDR2 YSYEKL. CDR3 amino acids: CASSLAPGTGTYEQYF. The CDR3 DNA sequence: TGCGCCAGCAGCCTAGCTCCCGGGACAGGAACCTACGAGCAGTACTTC.

The chain is built from TRBV2 and TRBJ1-4; D is unresolved. The V gene lost 4 bases and the J gene lost 6 bases, with 6 bases spanning the gap. The CDR3 totals 12 residues. CDR1 is SNHLY and CDR2 is FYNNEI in the germline V gene. CDR3 sequence reads: CASSVYDEKLFF. For the CDR3, the DNA is TGTGCCAGCAGTGTGTACGATGAAAAACTGTTTTTT.

This chain uses TRBV19 with TRBJ2-1; 8 bases are a match to TRBD1. The V segment lost 4 bases and the J segment 4 bases; nucleotides outside the gene matches: 3. Germline V gene data show CDR1 as LNHDA and CDR2 as SQIVND (reference sequence). CDR3 length: 14 residues. This CDR3 is CASSTWTGYNEQFF. The DNA of the CDR3 is TGTGCCAGTAGTACCTGGACAGGGTACAATGAGCAGTTCTTC.

The CDR3 spells CASSTRTQDTQYF. The CDR3 coding sequence is TGTGCCAGCAGCACTCGGACCCAAGATACGCAGTATTTT. The chain couples TRBV11-2 to TRBJ2-3; the D is unclear. The CDR3 runs to 13 residues. Looked up from germline, CDR1 is SGHAT and CDR2 is FQNNGV. V lost 5 bases and J 5 bases, leaving 11 bases between the germline ends.

This clone rates as medium-sized. This CDR3 is also generated by other DNA sequences in the sample. V gene TRBV7-2 combines with J gene TRBJ1-1; D is uncertain. V gave up 1 base and J gave up 6 bases, with 6 bases separating them. Germline CDR1 and CDR2: SGHTA and FQGNSA. The CDR3 has 12 residues. The CDR3 protein is CASSLGGPEAFF. The CDR3 DNA is TGTGCCAGCAGCTTAGGAGGTCCTGAAGCTTTCTTT.

V and J are TRBV10-2 and TRBJ2-7; 11 nucleotides align to TRBD2. J was trimmed by 2 bases and V by 6 bases; bases with no gene match: 6. This CDR3 has 15 residues. Germline CDR1 reads WSHSY; CDR2 reads SAAADI. CDR3 coding DNA: TGCGCCAGCAGACATAGCGGGGGGGCGGCCTACGAGCAGTACTTC. Protein product: CASRHSGGAAYEQYF.

This clone is termed medium-sized. This sequence joins TRBV4-1 and TRBJ1-5; tentative D call: TRBD1 (5 bases). The CDR3 contains 17 residues. Germline V gene sequence: CDR1 MGHRA, CDR2 YSYEKL. Trimming cost V 4 bases and J 4 bases, with 20 bases left between them. The CDR3 spells CASSPFRGVTLNQPQHF. The CDR3 coding sequence is TGCGCCAGCAGCCCCTTTCGGGGGGTGACGCTTAATCAGCCCCAGCATTTT.

The chain links TRBV7-9 to TRBJ1-3; D gene ambiguous. The V gene's germline CDR1 is SEHNR and CDR2 FQNEAQ (reference sequence). The V end lost 1 base, the J end lost 0 bases, and 10 bases lay between the germline ends. This CDR3 contains 16 residues. The CDR3 here is CASSLGASSSGNTIYF. The CDR3 DNA reads as TGTGCCAGCAGCTTAGGGGCCTCCAGCTCTGGAAACACCATATATTTT.

The V gene is TRBV27, the J gene TRBJ1-2; TRBD1 matches at 10 bases. V trimming: 5 bases; J trimming: 8 bases; junction bases outside the gene matches: 5. The germline gives CDR1 MNHEY, CDR2 SMNVEV (reference sequence). This CDR3 has 13 amino acids. CDR3 in DNA: TGTGCCAGCAGTCCGGGACAGGGGAGGGGCTACACCTTC. It yields the protein CASSPGQGRGYTF.

By its share, this clone is medium-sized. Distinct nucleotide sequences in the sample also encode this CDR3. This chain connects TRBV19 to TRBJ2-1; D is uncertain. From germline, CDR1 is LNHDA and CDR2 SQIVND (reference sequence). V lost 1 base to trimming and J lost 0 bases, with 7 bases between them. CDR3 length: 15 amino acids. As DNA, the CDR3 is TGTGCCAGTAGTATAGGTCCCAGCTCCTACAATGAGCAGTTCTTC. Its protein product is CASSIGPSSYNEQFF.